Below, 5 T cell receptor beta chains from the same sample are listed, as sequenced in a study of T-cell memory formation after mild COVID-19 (dated by TCRdb to the early 2020s). Library creation used 5' RACE. The sample was run on an Illumina NovaSeq 6000. The public reads were run again by TCRdb, first through fastp at Q25 and then through MiXCR, and only productive beta chains were kept. Every CDR3 protein is listed once, alongside the most common genes and DNA of its rows. The sample table holds approximately 150,000 distinct CDR3 sequences, of which over 6% were seen once. Clones ranked in the top ten supply approximately 2.2% of the sample. The sequencing sample was made of PBMCs or a T cell subset sorted from them (not recorded which). The receptor source for this set is an adult woman who had mild COVID-19 (a few samples of this study predate the infection). The sample titles of this study are shuffled in the database, so cell type and time point are left out; the donor was told from shared clones.

This clonotype was recorded at least ten times. This chain joins TRBV21-1 and TRBJ2-7. TRBV21-1 is deemed a pseudogene. The CDR3 totals 12 residues. The CDR3 coding sequence is TGTGCCAGCAGCAAAGAAGTCAACGAGCAGTACTTC. It specifies CASSKEVNEQYF.

This clonotype was observed at least ten times. The genes are TRBV15 and TRBJ2-1; 11 bases are shared with TRBD1. In germline, CDR1 is LNHNV, CDR2 YYDKDF (reference sequence). The CDR3 runs 16 residues. Losses at the gene ends were 5 bases for V and 10 bases for J; bases not matched to a gene: 13. CDR3: CATSSLIGTGGQEQFF. As DNA, the CDR3 is TGTGCCACCAGCTCCCTCATCGGGACAGGGGGGCAAGAGCAGTTCTTC.

By frequency in the sample, this clonotype is large. The chain couples TRBV5-1 to TRBJ2-6; D remains unclear. V was clipped by 5 bases and J by 1 base, with 16 bases between them. The CDR3 length is 17 residues. The germline CDR1 and CDR2 sequences are SGHRS and YFSETQ. DNA for the CDR3: TGCGCCAGCAGTTTCCCGACCCAGCTATCTGGGGCCAACGTCCTGACTTTC. The encoded protein is CASSFPTQLSGANVLTF.

The chain is built from TRBV12-3 or TRBV12-4 and TRBJ1-4; tentatively, D is TRBD1 (5 bases). This CDR3 contains 14 residues. V shed 6 bases and J shed 14 bases, with 22 bases lying between them. This CDR3 is CASSPDGGRSWLFF. DNA for the CDR3: TGTGCCAGCAGCCCGGATGGGGGGAGGAGTTGGCTGTTTTTT.

With respect to this clonotype: One end of the junction fails to match germline, which may point to a read error. This sequence joins TRBV4-1 and TRBJ2-7; 11 nucleotides match TRBD2. The CDR3 is made up of 17 amino acids. CDR1 and CDR2 (germline): MGHRA, YSYEKL. The CDR3 bases are TGCGCCAGCATCCAAGATTGGGCTAGCGGGGGGTTATACGAGCAGTACTTC. This translates into CASIQDWASGGLYEQYF.